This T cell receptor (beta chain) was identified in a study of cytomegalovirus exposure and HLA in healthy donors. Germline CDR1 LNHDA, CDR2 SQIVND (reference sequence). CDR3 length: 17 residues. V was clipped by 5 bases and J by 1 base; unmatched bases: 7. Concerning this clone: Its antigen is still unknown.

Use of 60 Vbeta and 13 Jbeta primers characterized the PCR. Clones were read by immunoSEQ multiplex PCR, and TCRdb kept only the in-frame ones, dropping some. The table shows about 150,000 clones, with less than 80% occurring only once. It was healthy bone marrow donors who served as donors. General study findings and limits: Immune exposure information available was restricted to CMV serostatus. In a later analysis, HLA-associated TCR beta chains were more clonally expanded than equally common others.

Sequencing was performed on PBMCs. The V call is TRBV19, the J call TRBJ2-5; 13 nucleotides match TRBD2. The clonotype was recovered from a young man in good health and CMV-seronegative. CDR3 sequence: CASSSLRLAGGQETQYF. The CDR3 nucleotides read TGTGCCAGTAGTTCTCTGCGACTAGCGGGGGGCCAAGAGACCCAGTACTTC.